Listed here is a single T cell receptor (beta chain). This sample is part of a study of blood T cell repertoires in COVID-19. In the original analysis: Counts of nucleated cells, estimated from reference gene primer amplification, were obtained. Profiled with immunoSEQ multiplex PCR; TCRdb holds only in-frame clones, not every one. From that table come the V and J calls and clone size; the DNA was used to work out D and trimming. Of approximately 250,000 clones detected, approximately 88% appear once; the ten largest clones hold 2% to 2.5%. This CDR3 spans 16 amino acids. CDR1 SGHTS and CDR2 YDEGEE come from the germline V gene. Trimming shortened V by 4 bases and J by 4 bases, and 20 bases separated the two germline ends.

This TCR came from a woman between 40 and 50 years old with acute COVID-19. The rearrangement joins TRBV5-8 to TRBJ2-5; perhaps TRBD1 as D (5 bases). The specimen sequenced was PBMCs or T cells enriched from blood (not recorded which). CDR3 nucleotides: TGTGCCAGCAGCACCCTACAACACCCCCAGGGAGAGACCCAGTACTTC. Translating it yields CASSTLQHPQGETQYF.